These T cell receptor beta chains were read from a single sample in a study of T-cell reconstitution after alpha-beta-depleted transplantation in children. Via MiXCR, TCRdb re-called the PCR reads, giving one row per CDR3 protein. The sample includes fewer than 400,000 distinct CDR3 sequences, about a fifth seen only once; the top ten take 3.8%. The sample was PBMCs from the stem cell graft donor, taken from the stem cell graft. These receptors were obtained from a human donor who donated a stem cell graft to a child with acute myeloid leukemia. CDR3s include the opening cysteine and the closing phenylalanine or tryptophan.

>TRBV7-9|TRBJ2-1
CASSFGGSPYNEQFF
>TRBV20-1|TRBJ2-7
CSGPRPLAGKDEQYF
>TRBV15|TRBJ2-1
CATSSRGEQFF
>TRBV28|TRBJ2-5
CASSFGGKLMYF
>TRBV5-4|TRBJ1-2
CASSLQGAGGYTF
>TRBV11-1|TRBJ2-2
CASSLKRTGGGELFF
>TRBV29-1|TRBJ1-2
CSVERGNGYTF
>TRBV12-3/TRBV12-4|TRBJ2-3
CASSPRNAGTDTQYF
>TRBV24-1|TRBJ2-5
CATIQLADFQETQYF
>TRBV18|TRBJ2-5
CASSPDSGRVNVYQETQYF
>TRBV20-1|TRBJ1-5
CSADPEPRSGGNQPQHF